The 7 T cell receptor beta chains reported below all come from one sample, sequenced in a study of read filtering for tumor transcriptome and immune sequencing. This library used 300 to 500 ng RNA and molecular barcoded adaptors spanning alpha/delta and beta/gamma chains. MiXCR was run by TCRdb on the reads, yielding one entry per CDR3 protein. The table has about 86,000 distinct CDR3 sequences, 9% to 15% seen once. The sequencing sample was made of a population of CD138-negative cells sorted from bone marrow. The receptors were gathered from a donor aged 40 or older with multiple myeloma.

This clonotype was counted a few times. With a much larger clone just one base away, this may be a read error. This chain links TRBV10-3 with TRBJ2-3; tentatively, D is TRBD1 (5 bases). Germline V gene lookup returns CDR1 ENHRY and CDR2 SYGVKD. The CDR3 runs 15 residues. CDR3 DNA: TGCGCCAGCAGTGAGACCCAGACAGCCACCTTTCCGCAGTATTTT. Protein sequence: CASSETQTATFPQYF.

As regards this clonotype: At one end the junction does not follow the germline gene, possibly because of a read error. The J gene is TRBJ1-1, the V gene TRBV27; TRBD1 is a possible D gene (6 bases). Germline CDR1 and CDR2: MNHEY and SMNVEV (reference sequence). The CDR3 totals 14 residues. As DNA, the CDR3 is TGTGCCAGCAGTGGCAACAGGGCAAACACTGAAGCTTTCTTC. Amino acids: CASSGNRANTEAFF.

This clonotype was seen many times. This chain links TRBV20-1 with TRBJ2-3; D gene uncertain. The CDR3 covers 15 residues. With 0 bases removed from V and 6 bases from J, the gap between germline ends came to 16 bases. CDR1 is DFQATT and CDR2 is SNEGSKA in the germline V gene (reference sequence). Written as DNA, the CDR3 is TGCAGTGCTAGAGATTTGCCAAACCCCCCGGATACGCAGTATTTT. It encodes CSARDLPNPPDTQYF.

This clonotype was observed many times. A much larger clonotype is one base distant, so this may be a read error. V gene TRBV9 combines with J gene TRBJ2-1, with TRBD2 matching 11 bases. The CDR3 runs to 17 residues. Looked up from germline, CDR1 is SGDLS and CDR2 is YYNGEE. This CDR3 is CASSAQGGSGRANGQFF. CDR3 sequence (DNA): TGTGCCAGCAGCGCCCAGGGGGGTAGCGGGAGGGCCAATGGGCAGTTCTTC.

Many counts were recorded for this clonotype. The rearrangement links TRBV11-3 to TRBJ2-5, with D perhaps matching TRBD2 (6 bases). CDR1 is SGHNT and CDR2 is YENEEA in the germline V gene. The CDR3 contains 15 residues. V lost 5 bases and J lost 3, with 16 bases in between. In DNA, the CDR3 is TGTGCCAGCAGCGCCCAGCCGGGAGCTGAAGAGACCCAGTACTTC. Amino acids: CASSAQPGAEETQYF.

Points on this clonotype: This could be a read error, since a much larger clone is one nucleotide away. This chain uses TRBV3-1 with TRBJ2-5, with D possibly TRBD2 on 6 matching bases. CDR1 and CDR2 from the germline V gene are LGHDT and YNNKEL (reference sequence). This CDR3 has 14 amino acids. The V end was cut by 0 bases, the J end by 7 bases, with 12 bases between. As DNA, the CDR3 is TGTGCCAGCAGCCAAGATCTTAGCGGAGGGACCCAGTACTTC. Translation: CASSQDLSGGTQYF.

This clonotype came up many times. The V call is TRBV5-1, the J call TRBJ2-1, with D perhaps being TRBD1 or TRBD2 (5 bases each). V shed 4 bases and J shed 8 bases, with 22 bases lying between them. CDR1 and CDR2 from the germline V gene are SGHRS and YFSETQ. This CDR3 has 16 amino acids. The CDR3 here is CASSGGGLNGPDEQFF. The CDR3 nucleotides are TGCGCCAGCAGCGGGGGTGGTCTAAATGGTCCGGATGAGCAGTTCTTC.